This TCR beta chain was documented in a study of cytomegalovirus exposure and HLA in healthy donors. Findings and limits, study-wide: It is likely that the observed cluster of highly shared sequence variants was a sequencing artifact. Links to common viral pathogens appeared, in a later analysis, for several of the most significant clusters.

In regard to this clone: Its target is not known.

CDR3 length equals 14 residues. Germline CDR1 and CDR2: MNHNS and SASEGT. Between the trimmed V and J ends, which lost 4 bases and 0 bases, there was a span of 7 bases. In the PCR, 60 Vbeta and 13 Jbeta primers were used. The protocol was immunoSEQ multiplex PCR, while the TCRdb copy is restricted to in-frame clones and leaves out a portion. Of under 110,000 clones in the sample, roughly 77% are singletons; the top ten hold 2.5%. This chain joins TRBV6-1 and TRBJ2-1; the D gene is possibly TRBD1 (5 bases). Sequencing input: PBMCs. This receptor was taken from a man aged 40-55 years in good health and CMV-seronegative. In nucleotides, the CDR3 is TGTGCCAGCAGTGGACAGCTCTCCTACAATGAGCAGTTCTTC. Amino acids: CASSGQLSYNEQFF.